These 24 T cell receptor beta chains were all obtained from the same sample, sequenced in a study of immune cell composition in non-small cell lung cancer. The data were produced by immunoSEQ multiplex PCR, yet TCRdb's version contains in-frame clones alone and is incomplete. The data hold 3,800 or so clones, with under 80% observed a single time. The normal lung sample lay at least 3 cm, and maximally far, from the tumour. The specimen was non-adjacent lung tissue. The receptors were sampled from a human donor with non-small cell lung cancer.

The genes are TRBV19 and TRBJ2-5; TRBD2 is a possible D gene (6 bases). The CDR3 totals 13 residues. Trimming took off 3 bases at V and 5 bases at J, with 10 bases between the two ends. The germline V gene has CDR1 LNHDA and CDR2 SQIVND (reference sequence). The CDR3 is CASSIMAGETQYF. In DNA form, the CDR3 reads TGTGCCAGTAGTATCATGGCGGGGGAGACCCAGTACTTC.

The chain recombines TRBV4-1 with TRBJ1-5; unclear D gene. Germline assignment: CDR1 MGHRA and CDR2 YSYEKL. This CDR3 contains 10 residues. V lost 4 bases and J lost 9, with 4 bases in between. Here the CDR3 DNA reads TGCGCCAGCAGCCCCAGGCCCCAGCATTTT. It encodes CASSPRPQHF.

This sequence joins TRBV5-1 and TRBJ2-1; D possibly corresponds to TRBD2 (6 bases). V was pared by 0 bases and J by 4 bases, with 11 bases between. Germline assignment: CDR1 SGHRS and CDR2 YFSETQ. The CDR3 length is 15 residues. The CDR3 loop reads CASSLEAGRYNEQFF. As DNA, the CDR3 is TGCGCCAGCAGCTTGGAGGCAGGGAGGTACAATGAGCAGTTCTTC.

CDR3: CASSESIVTDTQYF. CDR3 nucleotide sequence: TGTGCCAGCAGTGAAAGCATCGTCACAGATACGCAGTATTTT. The genes are TRBV6-4 and TRBJ2-3; D gene ambiguous. CDR3 size: 14 residues. Germline lookup yields CDR1 MRHNA and CDR2 SNTAGT. V lost 3 bases, J lost 2 bases, and 9 bases lay in between.

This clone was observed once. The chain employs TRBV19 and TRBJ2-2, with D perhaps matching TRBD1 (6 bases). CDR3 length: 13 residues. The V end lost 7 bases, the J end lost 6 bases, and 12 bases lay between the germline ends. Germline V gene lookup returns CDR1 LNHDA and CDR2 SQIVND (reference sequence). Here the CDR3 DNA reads TGTGCCAGTAAACTACAGGGCGCCGGGGAGCTGTTTTTT. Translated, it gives CASKLQGAGELFF.

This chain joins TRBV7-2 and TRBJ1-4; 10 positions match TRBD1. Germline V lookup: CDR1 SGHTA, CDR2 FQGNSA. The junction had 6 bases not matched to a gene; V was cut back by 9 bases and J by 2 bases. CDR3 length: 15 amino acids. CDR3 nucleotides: TGTGCCAGTTGCGACAGGGGGCATACTAATGAAAAACTGTTTTTT. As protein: CASCDRGHTNEKLFF. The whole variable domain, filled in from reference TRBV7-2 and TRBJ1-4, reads GAGVSQSPSNKVTEKGKDVELRCDPISGHTALYWYRQSLGQGLEFLIYFQGNSAPDKSGLPSDRFSAERTGGSVSTLTIQRTQQEDSAVYLCASCDRGHTNEKLFFGSGTQLSVL.

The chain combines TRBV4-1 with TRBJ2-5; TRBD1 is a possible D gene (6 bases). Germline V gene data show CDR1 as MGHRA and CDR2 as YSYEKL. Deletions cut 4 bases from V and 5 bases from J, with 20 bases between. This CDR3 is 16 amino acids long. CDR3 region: CASSRTQGRGLETQYF. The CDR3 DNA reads TGCGCCAGCAGCCGCACACAGGGTCGGGGTTTGGAGACCCAGTACTTC.

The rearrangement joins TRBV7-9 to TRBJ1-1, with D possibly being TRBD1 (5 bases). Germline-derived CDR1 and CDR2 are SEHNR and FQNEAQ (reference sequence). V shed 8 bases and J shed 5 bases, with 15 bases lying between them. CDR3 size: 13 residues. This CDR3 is CASEETVATEAFF. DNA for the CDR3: TGTGCCAGCGAAGAGACAGTGGCGACTGAAGCTTTCTTT.

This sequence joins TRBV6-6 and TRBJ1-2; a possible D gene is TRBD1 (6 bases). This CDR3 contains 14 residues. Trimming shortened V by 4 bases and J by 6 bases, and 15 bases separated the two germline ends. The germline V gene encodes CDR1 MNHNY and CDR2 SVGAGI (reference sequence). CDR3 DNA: TGTGCCAGCAGTTCCGAGAACAGGGATAATGGCTACACCTTC. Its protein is CASSSENRDNGYTF.

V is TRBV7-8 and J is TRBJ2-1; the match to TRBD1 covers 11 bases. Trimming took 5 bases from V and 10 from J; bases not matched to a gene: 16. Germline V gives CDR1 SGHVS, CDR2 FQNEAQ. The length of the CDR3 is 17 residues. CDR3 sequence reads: CASSGSFRGQGAREQFF. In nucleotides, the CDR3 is TGTGCCAGCAGCGGGTCATTTCGTGGACAGGGGGCCAGGGAGCAGTTCTTC.

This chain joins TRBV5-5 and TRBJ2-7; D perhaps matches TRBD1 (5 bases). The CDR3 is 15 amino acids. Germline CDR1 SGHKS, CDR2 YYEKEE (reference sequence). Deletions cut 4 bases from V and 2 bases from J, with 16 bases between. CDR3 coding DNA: TGTGCCAGCAGCCAAGGGGCAGGACCCGCCTACGAGCAGTACTTC. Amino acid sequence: CASSQGAGPAYEQYF.

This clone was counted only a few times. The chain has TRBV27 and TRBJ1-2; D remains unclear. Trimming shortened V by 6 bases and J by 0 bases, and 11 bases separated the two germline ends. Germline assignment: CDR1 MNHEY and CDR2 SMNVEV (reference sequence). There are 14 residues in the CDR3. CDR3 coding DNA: TGTGCCAGCAGGCTTTCCGGGGCTAACTATGGCTACACCTTC. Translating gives CASRLSGANYGYTF.

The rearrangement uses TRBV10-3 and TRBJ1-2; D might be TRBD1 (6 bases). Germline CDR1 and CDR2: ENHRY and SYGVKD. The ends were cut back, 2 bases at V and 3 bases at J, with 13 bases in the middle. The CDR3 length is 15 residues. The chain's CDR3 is CAISEARQAHYGYTF. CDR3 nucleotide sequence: TGTGCCATCAGTGAGGCAAGACAGGCGCACTATGGCTACACCTTC.

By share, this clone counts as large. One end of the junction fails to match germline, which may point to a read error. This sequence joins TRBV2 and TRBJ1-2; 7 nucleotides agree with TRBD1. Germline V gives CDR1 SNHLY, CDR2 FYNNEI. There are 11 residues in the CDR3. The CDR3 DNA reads TGTGCCAGCAGCGCCTCCGGGACAGCGAGCTTC. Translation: CASSASGTASF.

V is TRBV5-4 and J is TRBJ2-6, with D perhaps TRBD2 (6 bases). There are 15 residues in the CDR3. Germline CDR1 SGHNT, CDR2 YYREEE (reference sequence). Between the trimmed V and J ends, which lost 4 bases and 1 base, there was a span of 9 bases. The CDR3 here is CASSPRGSGANVLTF. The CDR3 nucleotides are TGTGCCAGCAGCCCACGGGGGTCTGGGGCCAACGTCCTGACTTTC. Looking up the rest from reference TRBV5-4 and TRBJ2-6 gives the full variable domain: ETGVTQSPTHLIKTRGQQVTLRCSSQSGHNTVSWYQQALGQGPQFIFQYYREEENGRGNFPPRFSGLQFPNYSSELNVNALELDDSALYLCASSPRGSGANVLTFGAGSRLTVL.

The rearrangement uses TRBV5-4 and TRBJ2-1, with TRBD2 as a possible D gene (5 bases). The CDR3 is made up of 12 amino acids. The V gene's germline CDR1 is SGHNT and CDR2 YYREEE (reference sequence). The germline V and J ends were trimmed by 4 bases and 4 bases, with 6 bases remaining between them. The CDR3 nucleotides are TGTGCCAGCAGCCCGGGGTACAATGAGCAGTTCTTC. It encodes CASSPGYNEQFF.

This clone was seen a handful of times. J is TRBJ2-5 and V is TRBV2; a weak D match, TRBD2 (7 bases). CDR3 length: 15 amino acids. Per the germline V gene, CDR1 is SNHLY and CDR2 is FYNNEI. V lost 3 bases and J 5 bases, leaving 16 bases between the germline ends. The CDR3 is CASSEGGGLAETQYF. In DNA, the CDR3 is TGTGCCAGCAGTGAGGGAGGGGGGCTAGCGGAGACCCAGTACTTC.

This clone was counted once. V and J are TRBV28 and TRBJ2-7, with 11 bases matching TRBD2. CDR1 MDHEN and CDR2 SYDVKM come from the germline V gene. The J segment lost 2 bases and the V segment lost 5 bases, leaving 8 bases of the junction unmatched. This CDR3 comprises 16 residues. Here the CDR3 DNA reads TGTGCCAGCAGTCACCTGCTAGCGGGAGGAACCTACGAGCAGTACTTC. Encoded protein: CASSHLLAGGTYEQYF.

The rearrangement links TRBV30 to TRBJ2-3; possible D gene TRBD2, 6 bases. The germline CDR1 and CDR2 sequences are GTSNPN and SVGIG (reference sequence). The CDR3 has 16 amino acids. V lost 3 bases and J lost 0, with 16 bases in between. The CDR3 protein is CAWRSGLSSSTDTQYF. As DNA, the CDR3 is TGTGCCTGGAGAAGCGGGCTCTCTTCTAGCACAGATACGCAGTATTTT.

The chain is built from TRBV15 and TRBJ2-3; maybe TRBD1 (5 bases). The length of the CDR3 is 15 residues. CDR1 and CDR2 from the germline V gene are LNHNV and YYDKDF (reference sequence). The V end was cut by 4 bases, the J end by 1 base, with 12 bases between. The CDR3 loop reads CATSMTVTGTDTQYF. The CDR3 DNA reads TGTGCCACCAGCATGACAGTTACTGGCACAGATACGCAGTATTTT.

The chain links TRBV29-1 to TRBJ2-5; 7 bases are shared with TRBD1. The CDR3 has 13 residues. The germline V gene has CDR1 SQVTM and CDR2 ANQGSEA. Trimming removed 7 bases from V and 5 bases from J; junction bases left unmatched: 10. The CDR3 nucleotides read TGCAGCGGGAAAGACAGGGCGATTGAGACCCAGTACTTC. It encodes CSGKDRAIETQYF.

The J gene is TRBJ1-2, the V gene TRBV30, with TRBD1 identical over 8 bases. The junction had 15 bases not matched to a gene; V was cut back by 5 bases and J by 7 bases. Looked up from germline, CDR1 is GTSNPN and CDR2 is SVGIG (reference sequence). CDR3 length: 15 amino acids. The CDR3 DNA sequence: TGTGCCTGGGTCGGGACAGGATTACTTGGAGGTGGCTACACCTTC. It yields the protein CAWVGTGLLGGGYTF.

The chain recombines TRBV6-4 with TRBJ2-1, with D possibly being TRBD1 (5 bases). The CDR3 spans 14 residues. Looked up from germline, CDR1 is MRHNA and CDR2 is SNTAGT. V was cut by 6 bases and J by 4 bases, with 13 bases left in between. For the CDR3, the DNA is TGTGCCAGCAGGACAGAAATAAATTACAATGAGCAGTTCTTC. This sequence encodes CASRTEINYNEQFF.

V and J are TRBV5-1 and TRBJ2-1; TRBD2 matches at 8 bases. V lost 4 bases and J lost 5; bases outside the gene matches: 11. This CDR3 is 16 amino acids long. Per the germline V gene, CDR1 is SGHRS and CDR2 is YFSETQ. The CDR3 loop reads CASSRGGGGDNNEQFF. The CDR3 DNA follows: TGCGCCAGCAGCCGGGGGGGCGGAGGAGATAACAATGAGCAGTTCTTC.